What follows are 6 T cell receptor beta chains derived from one specimen sequenced in a study of identical twins. MiXCR, applied by TCRdb to the 5' RACE reads, yields one record per CDR3 protein. This table has under 900,000 distinct CDR3 sequences, about 12% appearing once. These data also featured in a second study, about yellow fever vaccine responses in identical twins.

Sequencing was performed on PBMCs. All receptors come from a woman between 18 and 29 years old in good health.

This chain uses TRBV3-1 with TRBJ2-3; no clear D. Germline V gene sequence: CDR1 LGHDT, CDR2 YNNKEL (reference sequence). The CDR3 totals 13 residues. V was pared by 1 base and J by 2 bases, with 4 bases between. The CDR3: CASSQAITDTQYF. CDR3 in DNA: TGTGCCAGCAGCCAAGCCATCACAGATACGCAGTATTTT.

This sequence joins TRBV25-1 and TRBJ2-2; D is possibly TRBD2 (6 bases). The V gene's germline CDR1 is MGHDK and CDR2 SYGVNS. Trimming removed 7 bases from V and 4 bases from J, with 13 bases in between. This CDR3 is 14 amino acids long. This CDR3 reads CASTNLGGTGELFF. CDR3 nucleotides: TGTGCCAGCACGAACTTGGGGGGCACCGGGGAGCTGTTTTTT.

This clonotype has a handful of counts. The V gene is TRBV12-5, the J gene TRBJ2-3; 10 positions agree with TRBD2. The CDR3 sequence is 16 residues long. From germline, CDR1 is LGHNT and CDR2 FRNRAP. J was trimmed by 4 bases and V by 4 bases; bases with no gene match: 8. The CDR3 region is CASGSPLAGAPDTQYF. Written as DNA, the CDR3 is TGTGCTAGTGGTTCTCCTCTAGCGGGAGCCCCAGATACGCAGTATTTT. Drawing the rest from reference TRBV12-5 and TRBJ2-3, the complete variable domain is DARVTQTPRHKVTEMGQEVTMRCQPILGHNTVFWYRQTMMQGLELLAYFRNRAPLDDSGMPKDRFSAEMPDATLATLKIQPSEPRDSAVYFCASGSPLAGAPDTQYFGPGTRLTVL.

This clonotype turned up a few times. The chain has TRBV19 and TRBJ2-2; no firm D call. This CDR3 region has 17 residues. Per germline, CDR1 LNHDA and CDR2 SQIVND (reference sequence). Trimming cost V 1 base and J 7 bases, with 19 bases left between them. The CDR3 DNA reads TGTGCCAGTAGTATAGCGGTACCAGCCCAGGTTGGCGGGGAGCTGTTTTTT. It yields the protein CASSIAVPAQVGGELFF.

J is TRBJ2-2 and V is TRBV7-2; 9 nucleotides agree with TRBD2. CDR3 length: 15 amino acids. V lost 4 bases to trimming and J lost 7 bases; unmatched junction nucleotides: 7. Germline V gene sequence: CDR1 SGHTA, CDR2 FQGNSA. This chain's CDR3 is CASSSAQTSGGELFF. For the CDR3, the DNA is TGTGCCAGCAGCTCCGCGCAGACTAGCGGCGGGGAGCTGTTTTTT. Full variable domain (rest looked up from reference TRBV7-2 and TRBJ2-2): GAGVSQSPSNKVTEKGKDVELRCDPISGHTALYWYRQSLGQGLEFLIYFQGNSAPDKSGLPSDRFSAERTGGSVSTLTIQRTQQEDSAVYLCASSSAQTSGGELFFGEGSRLTVL.

This chain joins TRBV11-2 and TRBJ2-2; weak D call: TRBD1 (6 bases). Trimming took 3 bases from V and 3 from J, leaving 14 bases between them. Germline assignment: CDR1 SGHAT and CDR2 FQNNGV. The CDR3 spans 16 residues. The CDR3 here is CASSFPQGSYTGELFF. Here the CDR3 DNA reads TGTGCCAGCAGCTTCCCTCAGGGGTCCTACACCGGGGAGCTGTTTTTT. The complete variable domain, with remaining parts taken from reference TRBV11-2 and TRBJ2-2, reads EAGVAQSPRYKIIEKRQSVAFWCNPISGHATLYWYQQILGQGPKLLIQFQNNGVVDDSQLPKDRFSAERLKGVDSTLKIQPAKLEDSAVYLCASSFPQGSYTGELFFGEGSRLTVL.